This entry concerns a single T cell receptor (beta chain). Its antigen remains unidentified. This record belongs to a study of vaccination and CD4 T cells after COVID-19. Study as a whole: Convalescent donors totaled six males and four females, including two who were Hispanic. Overlapping peptides of the spike proteins of SARS-CoV-2, HCoV-NL63, HCoV-OC43 and HCoV-229E were used for cell stimulation.

Sequencing of DNA taken from cultured CD4+ T cells relied on the Oncomine TCR Beta short-read assay. Using its own MiXCR run on the PCR reads, TCRdb lists one record per CDR3 protein. The table records more than 6,500 distinct CDR3 sequences, around two fifths of them present only once. Noted treatment: roughly 11-day PBMC culture with coronavirus spike peptide pools or control peptides (ViraFEST assay). It was before the COVID-19 pandemic (2011-2018) that the unexposed donor's CD4+ T cells were collected. After expanding antigen-specific T cells with peptide pools, ViraFEST sequenced their TCRs. Culture of 1.9 million or so PBMCs per well took place with about 9 IU/ml IL-2 and roughly 9.5 ug/ml peptide pools. The CDR3 covers 16 residues. V lost 7 bases, J lost 6 bases, and 24 bases lay in between. Germline loops: CDR1 LNHDA, CDR2 SQIVND (reference sequence).

This chain links TRBV19 with TRBJ1-1; D not resolved. Material: CD4+ T cells from blood, cultured in vitro. The source of this sequence is a human donor in good health. CDR3 loop: CASKRDLGVLGSEAFF. The CDR3 DNA follows: TGTGCCAGTAAGAGAGACCTTGGAGTCCTGGGGTCTGAAGCTTTCTTT.